Presented here are 10 T cell receptor beta chains from one specimen sequenced in a study of T cell clonality in common variable immunodeficiency. Study conclusions and caveats: Common variable immunodeficiency TCR beta sequences reportedly had fewer deletions and N-nucleotide insertions.

Assay used: immunoSEQ multiplex PCR; TCRdb lists only in-frame clones, some missing. The counts give some 14,000 clones, none of them seen only once; roughly 9.5% is held by the top ten. These receptors lack a known antigen. The specimen sequenced was peripheral blood mononuclear cells. These receptor sequences come from a human donor with common variable immunodeficiency.

This clone was picked up a small number of times. From the germline J gene comes the end of the CDR3, since the read stops 3 residues before it. The genes are TRBV18 and TRBJ2-7; 9 positions agree with TRBD1. The trim removed 3 bases at V and 2 bases at J, leaving 5 bases unmatched. There are 15 residues in the CDR3. The germline V gene has CDR1 KGHSH and CDR2 LQKENI. The CDR3 reads CASSPTGTGPYEQYF. The sequenced CDR3 bases are TGTGCCAGCTCACCTACCGGGACAGGGCCCTACGAG.

A remark on this clone: The CDR3 extends 3 residues past the end of the read, so its final part is completed from the germline J gene. The chain recombines TRBV7-8 with TRBJ1-4; D possibly corresponds to TRBD1 (5 bases). Trimming left V 5 bases short and J 3 bases short, with 13 bases between. Germline V gives CDR1 SGHVS, CDR2 FQNEAQ. This CDR3 region has 15 residues. The CDR3 spells CASSQSGPPNEKLFF. Incomplete CDR3 DNA: TGTGCCAGCAGCCAGTCAGGGCCTCCTAATGAAAAA. Full variable domain (missing parts from reference TRBV7-8 and TRBJ1-4): GAGVSQSPRYKVAKRGQDVALRCDPISGHVSLFWYQQALGQGPEFLTYFQNEAQLDKSGLPSDRFFAERPEGSVSTLKIQRTQQEDSAVYLCASSQSGPPNEKLFFGSGTQLSVL.

The CDR3 is CASSFRDRLYEQYF. The sequenced CDR3 bases are TGTGCCAGCAGCTTCCGGGACAGGCTCTACGAG. This chain connects TRBV11-2 to TRBJ2-7; 8 positions match TRBD1. The read finishes 3 residues shy of the CDR3 end, and the germline J gene is used to complete it. The V gene's germline CDR1 is SGHAT and CDR2 FQNNGV. After removal of 3 bases from V and 3 bases from J, the junction contained 4 bases not matched to a gene. CDR3 size: 14 residues.

This clone was picked up a small number of times. The sequence runs out 3 residues before the end of the CDR3; the remainder is reconstructed from the germline J gene. The V call is TRBV7-6, the J call TRBJ2-1; 10 bases agree with TRBD2. V trimming: 2 bases; J trimming: 8 bases; junction bases outside the gene matches: 3. The CDR3 is 14 amino acids. CDR1 and CDR2 (germline): SGHVS, FNYEAQ. CDR3 sequence reads: CASSLLAGADEQFF. The CDR3 bases that were read are TGTGCCAGCAGCTTACTAGCGGGGGCCGATGAG.

Of note for this clone: The DNA ends 3 residues before the CDR3 does, and the rest of the CDR3 is filled in from the germline J gene. The V call is TRBV19, the J call TRBJ1-2; TRBD1 is a possible D gene (5 bases). This CDR3 is 15 amino acids long. Germline V gene lookup returns CDR1 LNHDA and CDR2 SQIVND (reference sequence). The V end was cut by 0 bases, the J end by 2 bases, with 10 bases between. CDR3 loop: CASSIDLTGNYGYTF. The covered CDR3 bases are TGTGCCAGTAGTATAGATCTTACAGGAAACTATGGC.

As concerns this clone: Coverage ceases 3 residues before the CDR3 finishes, and the germline J gene fills in the end. V is TRBV7-2 and J is TRBJ2-5; the match to TRBD2 covers 8 bases. Germline CDR1 is SGHTA and CDR2 is FQGNSA. The CDR3 sequence is 15 residues long. Losses at the gene ends were 3 bases for V and 7 bases for J; bases not matched to a gene: 10. Partial CDR3 DNA: TGTGCCAGCAGCTTCAGTAGCGGGGCCGGGGTGACC. Its translation is CASSFSSGAGVT. The full CDR3 sequence reads CASSFSSGAGVTQYF.

To note about this clone: The read gets to within 3 residues of the CDR3 end, and the germline J gene fills in the rest. The genes are TRBV18 and TRBJ2-2, with 9 positions matching TRBD2. This CDR3 spans 16 amino acids. CDR1 and CDR2 from the germline V gene are KGHSH and LQKENI. After removal of 1 base from V and 5 bases from J, the junction contained 5 bases not matched to a gene. The CDR3 region is CASSPRRTSDTGELFF. CDR3 DNA (partial): TGTGCCAGCTCACCACGCCGGACTAGCGATACCGGGGAG.

CDR3 residues: CASSRTGVSEQYF. CDR3 DNA, as far as it was read: TGTGCCAGTAGTAGGACAGGGGTAAGCGAG. The chain joins TRBV19 to TRBJ2-7, with 9 bases fitting TRBD1. The CDR3 end falls 3 residues outside the read, so it is completed with the germline J gene. Germline V gene data show CDR1 as LNHDA and CDR2 as SQIVND (reference sequence). The CDR3 loop spans 13 amino acids. Losses at the gene ends were 4 bases for V and 6 bases for J; bases not matched to a gene: 4.

This clone is classed as medium-sized (0.01 to 0.1%). The read is 3 residues too short to cover the CDR3 end, so that end is filled in from the germline J gene. This chain links TRBV29-1 with TRBJ1-2; TRBD1 agrees at 8 bases. This CDR3 contains 13 residues. With 5 bases clipped from V and 2 bases from J, the junction kept 4 bases outside the gene matches. The germline gives CDR1 SQVTM, CDR2 ANQGSEA. The CDR3 sequence is CSVPGQGNYGYTF. The covered CDR3 bases are TGCAGCGTTCCCGGACAGGGAAACTATGGC.

On this clone: The sequenced fragment ends 3 residues before the CDR3 boundary, so the rest is inferred from the germline J gene. V gene TRBV19 combines with J gene TRBJ2-1; D gene ambiguous. This CDR3 is built from 16 residues. Germline CDR1 is LNHDA and CDR2 is SQIVND (reference sequence). Trimming cost V 3 bases and J 1 base, with 13 bases left between them. The covered CDR3 bases are TGTGCCAGTAGTATCATCGAGGCGGCATCCTACAATGAG. It is translated as CASSIIEAASYNE. The full CDR3 sequence reads CASSIIEAASYNEQFF.